Listed below are T cell receptor beta chains from one sample, sequenced in a study of T cells after yellow fever vaccination. TCRdb fed the 5' RACE reads into MiXCR, producing one record per CDR3 protein. This sample has about 260,000 distinct CDR3 sequences; over 10% occur once, and the top ten carry 0.45% to 0.65%. Sequenced material: CD4+ T cells sorted from PBMCs, taken 45 days after the yellow fever booster vaccination. The receptors were sampled from a man in his thirties or forties who received the YFV17D yellow fever vaccine. Both conserved end residues are part of each CDR3. The D gene is left open where the match is weak. Size values are once, few and many counts, or a class for expanded clones, and some rows have none.

clone_size j_call v_call d_call cdr3_nt cdr3_aa
. TRBJ2-7 TRBV3-1 . TGTTCCAGCAGCCAAGGGGACACCTATTACGAGCAGTACTTC CSSSQGDTYYEQYF
. TRBJ2-1 TRBV27 . TGTGCCAGCAGTTTTGCACCAATAGCAGAACTAGACAATGAGCAGTTCTTC CASSFAPIAELDNEQFF
few TRBJ1-3 TRBV6-1 . TGTGCCAGCAGTAGCCTACAGGGATCCGGAAACACCATATATTTT CASSSLQGSGNTIYF
. TRBJ2-1 TRBV20-1 TRBD2 TGCAGTGCTACCCTCGTCAGAGGCGGGAGATCTAGCTACAATGAGCAGTTCTTC CSATLVRGGRSSYNEQFF
many TRBJ2-3 TRBV7-2 . TGTGCCAGCAGCTTACTCACAGATACGCAGTATTTT CASSLLTDTQYF
few TRBJ2-7 TRBV20-1 TRBD2 TGCAGTATGCGCGGGAGCTACGAGCAGTACTTC CSMRGSYEQYF
. TRBJ2-1 TRBV29-1 . TGCAGCGTCCCAAAGGGGGGAGCGCGTGAGCAGTTCTTC CSVPKGGAREQFF
few TRBJ2-1 TRBV11-2 TRBD2 TGTGCCAGCAGCCCTGGACTAGCGGGGGCGGATAAGCAGTTCTTC CASSPGLAGADKQFF
once TRBJ2-2 TRBV30 TRBD2 TGTGCCTGGAAAAGCGGGAGTGGGTCCGGGGAGCTGTTTTTT CAWKSGSGSGELFF
few TRBJ1-1 TRBV20-1 . TGCAGTGCTTGGCCGATTGAAAACACTGAAGCTTTCTTT CSAWPIENTEAFF
. TRBJ2-7 TRBV7-2 TRBD2 TGTGCCAGCAGCCGCCGGGGGGGTAGCGGGGCCTCCTACGAGCAGTACTTC CASSRRGGSGASYEQYF
once TRBJ2-5 TRBV7-2 . TGTGCCAGCAGCTTCCGGAGGCAGCAAGAGACCCAGTACTTC CASSFRRQQETQYF
few TRBJ2-3 TRBV7-2 . TGTGCCAGCAGCCCCCTGATAACCACAGATACGCAGTATTTT CASSPLITTDTQYF
. TRBJ1-4 TRBV18 . TGTGCCAGCTGCGACAGCTTTAATGAAAAACTGTTTTTT CASCDSFNEKLFF
many TRBJ2-7 TRBV9 . TGTGCCAGCAGCGTGGATCTGTCTAGGGTCGAGCAGTACTTC CASSVDLSRVEQYF
few TRBJ2-1 TRBV20-1 . TGCAGTGCTAGTAGTTCAGGGGACTACAATGAGCAGTTCTTC CSASSSGDYNEQFF
few TRBJ1-1 TRBV12-3/TRBV12-4 . TGTGCCACCGACCTAGGGGCTGTCGTCCCATGGGGCACTGAAGCTTTCTTT CATDLGAVVPWGTEAFF
few TRBJ1-6 TRBV5-1 TRBD1 TGCGCCAGCAGACCGGGACAGAGGGTTGACTCACCCCTCCACTTT CASRPGQRVDSPLHF
. TRBJ2-1 TRBV7-2 TRBD2 TGTGCCAGCGGAGAAAGCGGGAGCTCCTACAATGAGCAGTTCTTC CASGESGSSYNEQFF